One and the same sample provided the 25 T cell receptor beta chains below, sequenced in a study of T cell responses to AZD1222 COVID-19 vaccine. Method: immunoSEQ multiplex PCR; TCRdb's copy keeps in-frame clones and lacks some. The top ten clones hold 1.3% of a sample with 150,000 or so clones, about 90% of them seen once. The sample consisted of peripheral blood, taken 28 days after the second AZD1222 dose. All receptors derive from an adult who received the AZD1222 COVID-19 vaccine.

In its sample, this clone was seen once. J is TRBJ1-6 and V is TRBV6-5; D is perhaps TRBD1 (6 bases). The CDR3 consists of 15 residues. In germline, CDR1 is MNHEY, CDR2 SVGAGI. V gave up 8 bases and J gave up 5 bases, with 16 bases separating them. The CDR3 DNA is TGTGCCAGCCGGGGGGGCCTAAACCATAATTCACCCCTCCACTTT. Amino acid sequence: CASRGGLNHNSPLHF.

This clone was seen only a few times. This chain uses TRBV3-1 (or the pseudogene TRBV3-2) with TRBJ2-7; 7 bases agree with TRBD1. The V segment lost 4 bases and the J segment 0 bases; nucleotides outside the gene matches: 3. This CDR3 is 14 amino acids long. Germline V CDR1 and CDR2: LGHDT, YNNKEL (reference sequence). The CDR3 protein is CASSPGQSSYEQYF. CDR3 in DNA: TGTGCCAGCAGCCCGGGACAGAGCTCCTACGAGCAGTACTTC.

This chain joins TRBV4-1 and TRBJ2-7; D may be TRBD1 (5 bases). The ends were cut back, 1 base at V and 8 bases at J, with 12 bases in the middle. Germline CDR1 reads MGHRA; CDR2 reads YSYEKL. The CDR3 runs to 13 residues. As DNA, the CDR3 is TGCGCCAGCAGCCAAGTTGGACAACCCCAGCAGTACTTC. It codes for CASSQVGQPQQYF.

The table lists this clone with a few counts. The CDR3 coding sequence is TGTGCCACCAGCAGACATCACGACCGGGACGGGAGAGCAGATACGCAGTATTTT. Its protein is CATSRHHDRDGRADTQYF. This sequence joins TRBV15 and TRBJ2-3; TRBD2 is a possible D gene (6 bases). CDR1 LNHNV and CDR2 YYDKDF come from the germline V gene (reference sequence). The CDR3 consists of 18 residues. The V end was cut by 2 bases, the J end by 4 bases, with 22 bases between.

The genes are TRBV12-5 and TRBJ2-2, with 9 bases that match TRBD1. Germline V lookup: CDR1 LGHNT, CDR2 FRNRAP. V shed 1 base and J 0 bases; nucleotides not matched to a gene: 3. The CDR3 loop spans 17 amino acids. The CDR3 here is CASGLATGGPNTGELFF. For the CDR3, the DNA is TGTGCTAGTGGTTTGGCCACAGGGGGCCCGAACACCGGGGAGCTGTTTTTT.

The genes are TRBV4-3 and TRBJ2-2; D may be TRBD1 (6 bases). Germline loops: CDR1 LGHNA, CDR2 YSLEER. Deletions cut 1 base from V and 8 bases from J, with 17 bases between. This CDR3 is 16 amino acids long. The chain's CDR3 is CASSQGQAEVSGELFF. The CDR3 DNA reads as TGCGCCAGCAGCCAAGGACAGGCGGAGGTTTCTGGGGAGCTGTTTTTT.

Here the CDR3 DNA reads TGTGCCACCAGTGATCCGGGTAGCAATCAGCCCCAGCATTTT. This encodes CATSDPGSNQPQHF. The chain combines TRBV24-1 with TRBJ1-5; no reliable D call. The CDR3 totals 14 residues. With 3 bases removed from V and 0 bases from J, the gap between germline ends came to 5 bases. The V gene's germline CDR1 is KGHDR and CDR2 SFDVKD.

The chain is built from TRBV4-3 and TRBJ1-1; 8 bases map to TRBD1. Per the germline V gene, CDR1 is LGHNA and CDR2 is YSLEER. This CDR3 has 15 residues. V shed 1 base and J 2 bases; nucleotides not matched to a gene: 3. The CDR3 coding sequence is TGCGCCAGCAGCCAAGGGACAGGGCTAAACACTGAAGCTTTCTTT. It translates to CASSQGTGLNTEAFF.

CDR3 DNA: TGTGCCAGCAGTTACTCGATGAGGGGACTTAGCAATCAGCCCCAGCATTTT. It specifies CASSYSMRGLSNQPQHF. J is TRBJ1-5 and V is TRBV6-7, with a tentative D call TRBD1 (5 bases). TRBV6-7 is an ORF, with its function uncertain. CDR3 length equals 17 residues. The V gene lost 0 bases and the J gene lost 0 bases, with 12 bases spanning the gap.

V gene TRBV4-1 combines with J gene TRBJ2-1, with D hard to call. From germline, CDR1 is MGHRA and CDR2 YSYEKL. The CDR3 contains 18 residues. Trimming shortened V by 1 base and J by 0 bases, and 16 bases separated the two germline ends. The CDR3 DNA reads TGCGCCAGCAGCCAAGTCGACCTGGTGCCCAGCTCCTACAATGAGCAGTTCTTC. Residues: CASSQVDLVPSSYNEQFF.

The DNA for the CDR3 is TGTGCCACCAGTTTCCAGGGAGATGAGCAGTTCTTC. Translated, it gives CATSFQGDEQFF. The rearrangement joins TRBV24-1 to TRBJ2-1, with D perhaps given as TRBD1 or TRBD2 (5 bases each). This CDR3 contains 12 residues. The germline CDR1 and CDR2 sequences are KGHDR and SFDVKD. V dropped 6 bases and J dropped 8 bases, with 10 bases sitting between them.

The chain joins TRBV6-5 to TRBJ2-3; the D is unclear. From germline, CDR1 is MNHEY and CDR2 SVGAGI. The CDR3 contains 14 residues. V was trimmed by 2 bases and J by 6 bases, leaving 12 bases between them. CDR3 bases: TGTGCCAGCAGTTACCACACACAGATGGATACGCAGTATTTT. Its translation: CASSYHTQMDTQYF.

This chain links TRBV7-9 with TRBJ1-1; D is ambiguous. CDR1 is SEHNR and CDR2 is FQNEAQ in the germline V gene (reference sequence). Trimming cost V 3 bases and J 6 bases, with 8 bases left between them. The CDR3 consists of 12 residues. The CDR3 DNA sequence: TGTGCCAGCAGCTTTGGGCAGGCTGAAGCTTTCTTT. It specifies CASSFGQAEAFF. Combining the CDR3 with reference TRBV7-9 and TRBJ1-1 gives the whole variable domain DTGVSQNPRHKITKRGQNVTFRCDPISEHNRLYWYRQTLGQGPEFLTYFQNEAQLEKSRLLSDRFSAERPKGSFSTLEIQRTEQGDSAMYLCASSFGQAEAFFGQGTRLTVV.

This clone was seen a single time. CDR3 nucleotides: TGTGCCTGGAGTGCGTATAGCAATCAGCCCCAGCATTTT. Translated: CAWSAYSNQPQHF. V usage is TRBV30 and J usage is TRBJ1-5; D ambiguous. The CDR3 is 13 residues long. Trimming removed 1 base at V and 0 bases at J, with 4 bases between. Germline loops: CDR1 GTSNPN, CDR2 SVGIG (reference sequence).

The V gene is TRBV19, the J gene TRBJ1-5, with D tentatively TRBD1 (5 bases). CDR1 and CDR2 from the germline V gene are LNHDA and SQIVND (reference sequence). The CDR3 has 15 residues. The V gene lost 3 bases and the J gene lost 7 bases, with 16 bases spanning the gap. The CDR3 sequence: CASSIWAVAGQPQHF. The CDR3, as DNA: TGTGCCAGTAGTATTTGGGCAGTAGCAGGGCAGCCCCAGCATTTT. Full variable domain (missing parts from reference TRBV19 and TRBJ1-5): DGGITQSPKYLFRKEGQNVTLSCEQNLNHDAMYWYRQDPGQGLRLIYYSQIVNDFQKGDIAEGYSVSREKKESFPLTVTSAQKNPTAFYLCASSIWAVAGQPQHFGDGTRLSIL.

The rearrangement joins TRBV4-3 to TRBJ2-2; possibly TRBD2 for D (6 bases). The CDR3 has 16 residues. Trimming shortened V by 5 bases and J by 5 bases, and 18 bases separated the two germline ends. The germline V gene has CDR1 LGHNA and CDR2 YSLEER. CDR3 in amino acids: CASSARSGGRTGELFF. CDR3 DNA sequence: TGCGCCAGCAGCGCCCGTTCCGGGGGTAGGACCGGGGAGCTGTTTTTT.

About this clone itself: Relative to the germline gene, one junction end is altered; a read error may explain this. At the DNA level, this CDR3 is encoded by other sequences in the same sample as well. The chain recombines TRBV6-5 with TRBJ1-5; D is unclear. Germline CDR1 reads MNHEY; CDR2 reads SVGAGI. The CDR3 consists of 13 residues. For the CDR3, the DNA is TGTGCCAGCAGTTATGGTAGCAATCAGCCTCAGCATTTT. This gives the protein CASSYGSNQPQHF.

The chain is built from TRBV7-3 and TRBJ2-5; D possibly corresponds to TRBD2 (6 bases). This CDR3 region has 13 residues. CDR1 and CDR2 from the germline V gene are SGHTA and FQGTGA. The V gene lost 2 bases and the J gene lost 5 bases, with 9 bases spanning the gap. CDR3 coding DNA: TGTGCCAGCAGCTTACACGGAGGGGAGACCCAGTACTTC. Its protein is CASSLHGGETQYF.

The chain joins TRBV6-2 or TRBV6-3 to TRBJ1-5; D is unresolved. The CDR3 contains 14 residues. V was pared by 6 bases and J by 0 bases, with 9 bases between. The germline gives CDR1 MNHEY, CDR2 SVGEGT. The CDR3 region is CASSRTVSNQPQHF. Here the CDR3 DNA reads TGTGCCAGCAGCCGGACGGTTAGCAATCAGCCCCAGCATTTT.

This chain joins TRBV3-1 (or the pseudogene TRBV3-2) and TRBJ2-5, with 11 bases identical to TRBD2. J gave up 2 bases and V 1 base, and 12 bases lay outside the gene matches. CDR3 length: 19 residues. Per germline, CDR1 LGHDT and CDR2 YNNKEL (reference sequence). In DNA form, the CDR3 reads TGTGCCAGCAGCCAAGGGGTTTTTCTAGCGGGGGGAAGACAAGAGACCCAGTACTTC. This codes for CASSQGVFLAGGRQETQYF.

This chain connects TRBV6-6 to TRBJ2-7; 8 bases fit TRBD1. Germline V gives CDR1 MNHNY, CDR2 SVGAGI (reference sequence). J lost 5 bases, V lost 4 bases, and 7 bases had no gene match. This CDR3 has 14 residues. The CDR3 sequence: CASSLDRGFNEQYF. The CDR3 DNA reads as TGTGCCAGCAGTTTAGACAGGGGCTTCAACGAGCAGTACTTC.

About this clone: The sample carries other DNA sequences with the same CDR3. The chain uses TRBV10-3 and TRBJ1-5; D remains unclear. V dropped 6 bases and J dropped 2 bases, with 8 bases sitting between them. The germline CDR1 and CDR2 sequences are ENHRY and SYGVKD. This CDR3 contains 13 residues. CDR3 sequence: CAIRGGGNQPQHF. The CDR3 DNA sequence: TGTGCCATCAGGGGCGGGGGCAATCAGCCCCAGCATTTT.

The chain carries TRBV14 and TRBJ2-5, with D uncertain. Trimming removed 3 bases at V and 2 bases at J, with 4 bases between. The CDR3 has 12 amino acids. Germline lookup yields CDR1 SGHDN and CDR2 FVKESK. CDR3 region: CASSQTQETQYF. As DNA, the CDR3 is TGTGCCAGCAGCCAGACTCAAGAGACCCAGTACTTC.

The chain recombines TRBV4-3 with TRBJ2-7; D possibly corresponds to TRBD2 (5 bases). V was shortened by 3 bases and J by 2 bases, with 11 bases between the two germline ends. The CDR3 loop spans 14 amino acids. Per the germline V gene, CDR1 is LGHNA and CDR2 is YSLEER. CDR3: CASSQATRTYEQYF. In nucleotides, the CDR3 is TGCGCCAGCAGCCAGGCCACTAGAACCTACGAGCAGTACTTC.

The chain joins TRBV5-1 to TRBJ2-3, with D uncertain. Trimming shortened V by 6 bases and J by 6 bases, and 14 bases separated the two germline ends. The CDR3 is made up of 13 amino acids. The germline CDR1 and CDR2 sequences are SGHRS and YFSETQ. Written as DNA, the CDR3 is TGCGCCAGCATGGTATGGGGATCGGATACGCAGTATTTT. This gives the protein CASMVWGSDTQYF.